The 6 T cell receptor beta chains given below trace back to one sample, sequenced in a study of identical twins (dated by TCRdb to the mid-2010s). Libraries were prepared through 5' RACE. Instrument on record: Illumina HiSeq 2000. TCRdb passed the public sequencing reads through fastp at Q25 and MiXCR, retaining productive beta sequences. For every CDR3 protein sequence, its rows merge into one entry that carries the most common genes and DNA. The sample table records about 690,000 distinct CDR3 sequences; 5.5% to 6.5% of these occur just once. 1.5% to 2% of the sample is held by the ten biggest clonotypes. Sample: naive T cells sorted from blood. Interpreted using the paper, the cell subset or site label stands for: cells isolated with a human naive T-cell isolation kit. These receptors originate from a man younger than 35 in good health.

This clonotype was detected many times. V is TRBV20-1 and J is TRBJ2-1; D remains ambiguous. Germline V gives CDR1 DFQATT, CDR2 SNEGSKA (reference sequence). This CDR3 has 12 amino acids. V gave up 3 bases and J gave up 7 bases, with 10 bases separating them. CDR3 DNA: TGCAGTGCTAGTTTAGGGCTAAATGAGCAGTTCTTC. Translation: CSASLGLNEQFF.

Ten or more counts support this clonotype. V is TRBV20-1 and J is TRBJ2-1; D is possibly TRBD2 (5 bases). Trimming pared 3 bases from V and 12 bases from J, leaving 18 bases between. Per germline, CDR1 DFQATT and CDR2 SNEGSKA (reference sequence). The CDR3 covers 13 residues. CDR3 amino acids: CSARGTAGDWQFF. As DNA, the CDR3 is TGCAGTGCTAGGGGTACGGCGGGCGATTGGCAGTTCTTC.

Comment on this clonotype: A clone one base away is much larger, so this may be a read error. The CDR3 sequence: CASSLWAPTSGTDNEQFF. The CDR3 coding sequence is TGCGCCAGCAGCCTGTGGGCTCCAACTAGCGGGACTGACAATGAGCAGTTCTTC. The rearrangement uses TRBV5-1 and TRBJ2-1; 10 nucleotides align to TRBD2. This CDR3 comprises 18 residues. Germline V gene lookup returns CDR1 SGHRS and CDR2 YFSETQ. V trimming: 4 bases; J trimming: 5 bases; junction bases outside the gene matches: 15.

The table lists this clonotype with many counts. The gene calls are TRBV27 and TRBJ1-2, with D tentatively TRBD1 (6 bases). There are 13 residues in the CDR3. Germline CDR1 MNHEY, CDR2 SMNVEV (reference sequence). Trimming left V 5 bases short and J 3 bases short, with 10 bases between. This CDR3 reads CASSPTGDYGYTF. The CDR3 bases are TGTGCCAGCAGTCCGACAGGTGACTATGGCTACACCTTC.

This clonotype was detected only a few times. The V and J genes are TRBV12-3 or TRBV12-4 and TRBJ2-3, with TRBD2 identical over 8 bases. The V segment lost 4 bases and the J segment 5 bases; nucleotides outside the gene matches: 8. The CDR3 runs 15 residues. CDR3 nucleotide sequence: TGTGCCAGCAGTTACGGGAGGGCCTTGGTAGATACGCAGTATTTT. This gives the protein CASSYGRALVDTQYF.

This clonotype was seen only a few times. This chain joins TRBV20-1 and TRBJ2-2; D unclear. From germline, CDR1 is DFQATT and CDR2 SNEGSKA (reference sequence). The CDR3 length is 13 residues. V was clipped by 0 bases and J by 5 bases, with 7 bases between them. The DNA for the CDR3 is TGCAGTGCTAGAGACTCAAAAACCGGGGAGCTGTTTTTT. Translation gives CSARDSKTGELFF.